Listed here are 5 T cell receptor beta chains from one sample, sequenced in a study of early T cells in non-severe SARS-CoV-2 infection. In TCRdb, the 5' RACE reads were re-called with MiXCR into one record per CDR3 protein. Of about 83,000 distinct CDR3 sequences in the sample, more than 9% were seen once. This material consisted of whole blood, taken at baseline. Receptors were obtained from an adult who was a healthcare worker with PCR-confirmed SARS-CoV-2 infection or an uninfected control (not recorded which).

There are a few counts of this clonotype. CDR3 bases: TGTGCCAGCAGAAGGAACAGGGAGGGCACTGAAGCTTTCTTT. Its protein product is CASRRNREGTEAFF. The chain recombines TRBV6-2 or TRBV6-3 with TRBJ1-1, with D possibly TRBD1 on 6 matching bases. Trimming cost V 6 bases and J 4 bases, with 15 bases left between them. The CDR3 sequence is 14 residues long. Germline V gives CDR1 MNHEY, CDR2 SVGEGT.

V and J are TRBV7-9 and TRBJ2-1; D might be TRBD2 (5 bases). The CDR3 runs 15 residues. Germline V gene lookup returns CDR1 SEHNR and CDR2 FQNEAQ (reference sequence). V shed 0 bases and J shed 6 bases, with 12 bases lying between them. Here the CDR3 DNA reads TGTGCCAGCAGCTTAGCAGGGTCTAGCCCCAATGAGCAGTTCTTC. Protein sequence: CASSLAGSSPNEQFF.

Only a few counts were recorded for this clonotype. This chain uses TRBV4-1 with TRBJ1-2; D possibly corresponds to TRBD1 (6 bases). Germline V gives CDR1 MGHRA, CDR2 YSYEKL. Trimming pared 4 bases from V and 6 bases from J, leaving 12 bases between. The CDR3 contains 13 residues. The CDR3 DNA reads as TGCGCCAGCAGCCCGAACAGGGTGGATGGCTACACCTTC. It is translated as CASSPNRVDGYTF.

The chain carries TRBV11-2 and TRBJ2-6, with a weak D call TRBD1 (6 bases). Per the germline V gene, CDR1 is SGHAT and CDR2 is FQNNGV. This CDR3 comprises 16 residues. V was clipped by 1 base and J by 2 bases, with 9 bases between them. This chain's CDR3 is CASSLGQGTGANVLTF. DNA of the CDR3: TGTGCCAGCAGCTTAGGGCAGGGGACTGGGGCCAACGTCCTGACTTTC.

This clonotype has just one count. The CDR3 region is CAWSQGHEQFF. CDR3 in DNA: TGTGCCTGGAGTCAGGGGCATGAGCAGTTCTTC. J is TRBJ2-1 and V is TRBV30, with D tentatively TRBD1 (6 bases). Between the trimmed V and J ends, which lost 2 bases and 8 bases, there was a span of 7 bases. Germline assignment: CDR1 GTSNPN and CDR2 SVGIG (reference sequence). This CDR3 region has 11 residues.